The 2 T cell receptor beta chains presented below share a single source sample, sequenced in a study of OX40 agonist ivuxolimab in advanced cancers. The table came from immunoSEQ multiplex PCR; TCRdb's copy has only in-frame clones and leaves some out. The repertoire holds 40,000 to 60,000 clones, with 65% to 90% as singletons. The material was CD4+ or CD8+ T cells sorted from blood, obtained in a trial of the OX40 agonist ivuxolimab. These receptors came from an adult with an advanced solid tumor such as melanoma, head and neck, liver or kidney cancer.

The CDR3 protein is CASSESAGSDTQYF. DNA of the CDR3: TGCGCCAGCAGTGAGTCAGCTGGGTCAGATACGCAGTATTTT. The chain carries TRBV10-1 and TRBJ2-3; D ambiguous. CDR1 is WNHNN and CDR2 is SYGVQD in the germline V gene (reference sequence). CDR3 length: 14 amino acids. V was shortened by 0 bases and J by 4 bases, with 8 bases between the two germline ends.

The chain has TRBV19 and TRBJ2-2; 7 bases line up with TRBD2. The CDR3 runs to 16 residues. Germline V lookup: CDR1 LNHDA, CDR2 SQIVND (reference sequence). V trimming: 7 bases; J trimming: 3 bases; junction bases outside the gene matches: 11. The CDR3 reads CASTAGTIAYTGELFF. CDR3 nucleotide sequence: TGTGCCAGTACCGCGGGGACTATCGCTTACACCGGGGAGCTGTTTTTT.